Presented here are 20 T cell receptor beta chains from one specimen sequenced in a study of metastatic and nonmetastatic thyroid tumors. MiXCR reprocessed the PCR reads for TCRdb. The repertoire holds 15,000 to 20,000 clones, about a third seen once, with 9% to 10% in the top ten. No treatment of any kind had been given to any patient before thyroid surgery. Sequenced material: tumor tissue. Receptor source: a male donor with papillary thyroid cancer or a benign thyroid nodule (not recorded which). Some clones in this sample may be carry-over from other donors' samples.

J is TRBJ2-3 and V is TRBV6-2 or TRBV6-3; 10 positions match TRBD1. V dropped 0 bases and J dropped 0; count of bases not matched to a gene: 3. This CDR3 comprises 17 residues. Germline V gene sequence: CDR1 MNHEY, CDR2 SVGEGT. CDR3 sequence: CASSYSTGGSSTDTQYF. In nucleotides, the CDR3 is TGTGCCAGCAGTTACTCGACAGGGGGCTCGAGCACAGATACGCAGTATTTT.

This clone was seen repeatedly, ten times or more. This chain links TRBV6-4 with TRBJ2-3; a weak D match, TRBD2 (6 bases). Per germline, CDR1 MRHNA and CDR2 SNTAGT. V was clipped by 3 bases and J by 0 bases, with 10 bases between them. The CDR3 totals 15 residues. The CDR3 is CASSEVSGSTDTQYF. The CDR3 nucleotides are TGTGCCAGCAGTGAGGTTAGCGGTAGCACAGATACGCAGTATTTT.

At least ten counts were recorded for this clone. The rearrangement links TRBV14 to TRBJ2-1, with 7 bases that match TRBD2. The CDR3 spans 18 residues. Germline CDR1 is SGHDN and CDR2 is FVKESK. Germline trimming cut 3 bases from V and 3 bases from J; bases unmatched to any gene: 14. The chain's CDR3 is CASSHPAGPPNSYNEQFF. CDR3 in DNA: TGTGCCAGCAGCCACCCAGCGGGACCCCCGAACAGCTACAATGAGCAGTTCTTC. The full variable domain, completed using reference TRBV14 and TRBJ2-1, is EAGVTQFPSHSVIEKGQTVTLRCDPISGHDNLYWYRRVMGKEIKFLLHFVKESKQDESGMPNNRFLAERTGGTYSTLKVQPAELEDSGVYFCASSHPAGPPNSYNEQFFGPGTRLTVL.

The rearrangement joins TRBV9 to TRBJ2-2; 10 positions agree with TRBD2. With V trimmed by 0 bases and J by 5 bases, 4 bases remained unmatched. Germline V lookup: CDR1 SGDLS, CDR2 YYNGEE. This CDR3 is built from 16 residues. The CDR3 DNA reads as TGTGCCAGCAGCGTAGAAGGTAGCGGGGGGACCGGGGAGCTGTTTTTT. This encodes CASSVEGSGGTGELFF.

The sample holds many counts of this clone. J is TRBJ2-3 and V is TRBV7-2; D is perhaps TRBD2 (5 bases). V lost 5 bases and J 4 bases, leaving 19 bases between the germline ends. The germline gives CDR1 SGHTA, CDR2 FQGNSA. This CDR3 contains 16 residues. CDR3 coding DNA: TGTGCCAGCAGCCCCCGCTCGGCTAGCTGGCCAGATACGCAGTATTTT. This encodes CASSPRSASWPDTQYF.

CDR3 amino acids: CASSLGGYETYEQYF. In DNA form, the CDR3 reads TGCGCCAGCAGCTTGGGGGGCTACGAGACCTACGAGCAGTACTTC. The genes are TRBV5-1 and TRBJ2-7; a possible D gene is TRBD1 (5 bases). Germline lookup yields CDR1 SGHRS and CDR2 YFSETQ. The CDR3 is 15 amino acids. The V end lost 0 bases, the J end lost 2 bases, and 12 bases lay between the germline ends.

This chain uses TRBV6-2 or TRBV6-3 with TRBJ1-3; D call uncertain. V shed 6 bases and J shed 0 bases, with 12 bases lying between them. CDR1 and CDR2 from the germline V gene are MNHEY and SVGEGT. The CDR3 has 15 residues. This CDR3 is CASRKDRNSGNTIYF. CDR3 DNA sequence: TGTGCCAGCAGGAAAGACCGCAACTCTGGAAACACCATATATTTT.

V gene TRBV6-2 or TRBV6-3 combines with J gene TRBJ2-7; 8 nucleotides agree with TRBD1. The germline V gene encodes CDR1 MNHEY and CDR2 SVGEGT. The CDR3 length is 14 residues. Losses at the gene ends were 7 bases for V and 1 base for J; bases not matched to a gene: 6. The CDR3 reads CASTRRDRSYEQYF. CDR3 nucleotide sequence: TGTGCCAGCACTCGACGGGACAGGTCCTACGAGCAGTACTTC.

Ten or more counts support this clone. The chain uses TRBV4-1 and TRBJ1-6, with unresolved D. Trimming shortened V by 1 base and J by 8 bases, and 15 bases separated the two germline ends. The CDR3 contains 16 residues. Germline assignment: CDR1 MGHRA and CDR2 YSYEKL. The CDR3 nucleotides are TGCGCCAGCAGCCAAGCGAGCCAAATTGAGGATTCACCCCTCCACTTT. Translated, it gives CASSQASQIEDSPLHF.

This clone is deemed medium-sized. CDR3 protein: CASSGVGQYEQYF. The CDR3 nucleotides are TGTGCCAGCAGTGGCGTAGGGCAGTACGAGCAGTACTTC. V usage is TRBV2 and J usage is TRBJ2-7; the D is unclear. Trimming pared 4 bases from V and 4 bases from J, leaving 11 bases between. The CDR3 loop spans 13 amino acids. The V gene's germline CDR1 is SNHLY and CDR2 FYNNEI.

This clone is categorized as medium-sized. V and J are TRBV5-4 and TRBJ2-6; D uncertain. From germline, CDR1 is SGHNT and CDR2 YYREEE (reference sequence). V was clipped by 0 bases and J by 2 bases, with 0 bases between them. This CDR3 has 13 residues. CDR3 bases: TGTGCCAGCAGCTTGGCTGGGGCCAACGTCCTGACTTTC. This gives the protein CASSLAGANVLTF.

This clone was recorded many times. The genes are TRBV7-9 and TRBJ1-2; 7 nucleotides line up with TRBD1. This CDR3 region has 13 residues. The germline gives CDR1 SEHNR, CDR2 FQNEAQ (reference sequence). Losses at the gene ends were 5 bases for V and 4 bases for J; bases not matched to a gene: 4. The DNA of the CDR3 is TGTGCCAGCAGCCCGGGACAGTCCTATGGCTACACCTTC. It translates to CASSPGQSYGYTF.

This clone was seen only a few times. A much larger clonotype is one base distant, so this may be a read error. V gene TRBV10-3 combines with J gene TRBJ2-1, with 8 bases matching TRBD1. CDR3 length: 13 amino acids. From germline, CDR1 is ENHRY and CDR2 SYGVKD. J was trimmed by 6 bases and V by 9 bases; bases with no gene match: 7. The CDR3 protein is CAIPGQVANEQFF. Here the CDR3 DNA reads TGTGCCATTCCGGGACAGGTGGCCAATGAGCAGTTCTTC.

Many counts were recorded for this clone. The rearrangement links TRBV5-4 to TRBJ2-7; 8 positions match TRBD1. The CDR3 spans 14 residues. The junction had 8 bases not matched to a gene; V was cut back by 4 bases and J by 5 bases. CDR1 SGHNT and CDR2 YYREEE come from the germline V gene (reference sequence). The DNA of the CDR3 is TGTGCCAGCAGCCAGAACAGGGGGGTTGACGAGCAGTACTTC. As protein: CASSQNRGVDEQYF.

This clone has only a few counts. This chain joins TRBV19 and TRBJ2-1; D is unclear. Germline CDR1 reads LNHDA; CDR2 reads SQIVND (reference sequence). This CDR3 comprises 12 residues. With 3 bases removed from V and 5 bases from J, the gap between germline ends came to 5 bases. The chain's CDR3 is CASSIGHNEQFF. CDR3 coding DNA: TGTGCCAGTAGTATCGGTCACAATGAGCAGTTCTTC. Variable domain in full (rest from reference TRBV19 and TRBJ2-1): DGGITQSPKYLFRKEGQNVTLSCEQNLNHDAMYWYRQDPGQGLRLIYYSQIVNDFQKGDIAEGYSVSREKKESFPLTVTSAQKNPTAFYLCASSIGHNEQFFGPGTRLTVL.

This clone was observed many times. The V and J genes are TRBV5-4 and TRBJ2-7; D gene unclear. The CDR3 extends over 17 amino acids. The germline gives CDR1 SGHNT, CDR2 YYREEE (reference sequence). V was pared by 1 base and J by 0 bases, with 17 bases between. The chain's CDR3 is CASSLFFMDGRSYEQYF. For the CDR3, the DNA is TGTGCCAGCAGCTTGTTTTTTATGGACGGTCGCTCCTACGAGCAGTACTTC.

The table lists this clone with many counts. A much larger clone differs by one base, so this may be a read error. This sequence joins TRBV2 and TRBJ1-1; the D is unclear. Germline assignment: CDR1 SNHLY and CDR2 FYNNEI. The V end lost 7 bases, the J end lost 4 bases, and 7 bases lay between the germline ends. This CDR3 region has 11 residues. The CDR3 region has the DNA TGTGCCAGCATGCGGAGCACTGAAGCTTTCTTT. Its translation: CASMRSTEAFF.

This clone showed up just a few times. The CDR3 sequence: CASIPGTVTSWEQYF. In DNA, the CDR3 is TGTGCCAGTATTCCCGGGACAGTGACCTCTTGGGAGCAGTACTTC. The chain joins TRBV19 to TRBJ2-7; 7 bases line up with TRBD1. The CDR3 contains 15 residues. Germline CDR1 is LNHDA and CDR2 is SQIVND (reference sequence). J was trimmed by 7 bases and V by 7 bases; bases with no gene match: 16.

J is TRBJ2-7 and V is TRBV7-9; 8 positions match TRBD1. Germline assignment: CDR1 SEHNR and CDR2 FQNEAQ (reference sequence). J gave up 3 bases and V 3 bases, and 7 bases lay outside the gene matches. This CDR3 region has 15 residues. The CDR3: CASSLAVGTGYEQYF. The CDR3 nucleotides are TGTGCCAGCAGCTTGGCCGTGGGGACAGGCTACGAGCAGTACTTC.

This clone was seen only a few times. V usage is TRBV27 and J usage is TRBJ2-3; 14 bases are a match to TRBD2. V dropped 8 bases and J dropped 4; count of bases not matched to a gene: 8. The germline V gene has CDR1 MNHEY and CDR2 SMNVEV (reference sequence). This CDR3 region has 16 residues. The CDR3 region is CASHRLAGGVSDTQYF. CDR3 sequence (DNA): TGTGCCAGCCACCGACTAGCGGGAGGGGTCTCAGATACGCAGTATTTT.